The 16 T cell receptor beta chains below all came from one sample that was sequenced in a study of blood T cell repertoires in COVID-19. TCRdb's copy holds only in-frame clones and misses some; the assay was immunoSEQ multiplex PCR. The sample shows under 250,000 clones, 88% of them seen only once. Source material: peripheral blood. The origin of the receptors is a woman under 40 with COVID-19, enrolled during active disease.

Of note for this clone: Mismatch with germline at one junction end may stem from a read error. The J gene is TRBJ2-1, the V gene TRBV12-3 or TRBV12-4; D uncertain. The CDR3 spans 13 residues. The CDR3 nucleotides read TGTGCCAGCAGTCCACGAGCACAGCTTGGCATAATCTTC. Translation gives CASSPRAQLGIIF.

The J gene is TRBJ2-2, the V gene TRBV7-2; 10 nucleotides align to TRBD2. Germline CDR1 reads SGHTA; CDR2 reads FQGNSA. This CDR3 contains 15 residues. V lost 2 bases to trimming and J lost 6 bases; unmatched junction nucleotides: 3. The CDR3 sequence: CASSLSLAGAGELFF. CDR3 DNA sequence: TGTGCCAGCAGCTTAAGCCTAGCGGGAGCCGGGGAGCTGTTTTTT.

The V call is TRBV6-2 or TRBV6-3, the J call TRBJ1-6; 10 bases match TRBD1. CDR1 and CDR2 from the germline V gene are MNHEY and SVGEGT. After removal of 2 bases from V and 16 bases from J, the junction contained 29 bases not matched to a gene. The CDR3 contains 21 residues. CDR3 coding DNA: TGTGCCAGCAGTTACCCCGGAGGGGGACAGGGGAAGTGGAGTGGTCGCGCCCTACTCCACTTT. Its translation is CASSYPGGGQGKWSGRALLHF.

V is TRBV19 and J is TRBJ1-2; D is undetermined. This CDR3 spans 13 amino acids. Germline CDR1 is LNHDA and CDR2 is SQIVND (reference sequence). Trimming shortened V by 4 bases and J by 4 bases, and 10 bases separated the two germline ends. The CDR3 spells CASSTGRGYGYTF. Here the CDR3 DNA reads TGTGCCAGTAGTACCGGACGGGGCTATGGCTACACCTTC.

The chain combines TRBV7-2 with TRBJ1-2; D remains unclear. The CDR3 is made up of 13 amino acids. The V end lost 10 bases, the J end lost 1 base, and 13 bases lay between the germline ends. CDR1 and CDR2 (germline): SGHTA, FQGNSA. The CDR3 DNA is TGTGCCATCCCCGAGCAATTTAACTATGGCTACACCTTC. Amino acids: CAIPEQFNYGYTF.

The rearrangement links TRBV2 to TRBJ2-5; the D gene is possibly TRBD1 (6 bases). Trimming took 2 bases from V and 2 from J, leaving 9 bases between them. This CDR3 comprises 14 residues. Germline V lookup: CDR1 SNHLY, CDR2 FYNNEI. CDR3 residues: CASSEWDIQETQYF. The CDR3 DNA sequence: TGTGCCAGCAGTGAATGGGACATTCAAGAGACCCAGTACTTC.

The CDR3 spells CASSEYNLGQGNTEAFF. The CDR3 DNA follows: TGTGCCAGCAGTGAATATAATTTGGGACAGGGGAACACTGAAGCTTTCTTT. The chain carries TRBV2 and TRBJ1-1; 9 bases align to TRBD1. The CDR3 is 17 residues long. CDR1 and CDR2 (germline): SNHLY, FYNNEI. The J segment lost 1 base and the V segment lost 2 bases, leaving 8 bases of the junction unmatched.

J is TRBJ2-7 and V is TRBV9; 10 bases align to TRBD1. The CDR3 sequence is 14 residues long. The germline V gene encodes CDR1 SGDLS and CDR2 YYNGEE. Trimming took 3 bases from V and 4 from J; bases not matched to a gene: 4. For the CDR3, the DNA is TGTGCCAGCAGCGAACGGACAGGGGGGTACGAGCAGTACTTC. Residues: CASSERTGGYEQYF.

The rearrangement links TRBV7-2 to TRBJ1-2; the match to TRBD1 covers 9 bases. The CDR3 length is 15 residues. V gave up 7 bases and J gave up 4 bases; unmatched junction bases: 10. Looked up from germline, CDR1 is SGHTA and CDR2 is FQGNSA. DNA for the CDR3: TGTGCCAGCATCCCGGGACAGGGAACGGGCTATGGCTACACCTTC. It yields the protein CASIPGQGTGYGYTF.

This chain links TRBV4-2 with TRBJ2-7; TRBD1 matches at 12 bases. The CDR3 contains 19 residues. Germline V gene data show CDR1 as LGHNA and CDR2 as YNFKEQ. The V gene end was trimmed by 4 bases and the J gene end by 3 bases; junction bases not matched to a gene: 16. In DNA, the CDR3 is TGTGCCAGCAGCCGAGAAGTCGTCCCGGGACAGGGGGCGGGCTACGAGCAGTACTTC. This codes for CASSREVVPGQGAGYEQYF.

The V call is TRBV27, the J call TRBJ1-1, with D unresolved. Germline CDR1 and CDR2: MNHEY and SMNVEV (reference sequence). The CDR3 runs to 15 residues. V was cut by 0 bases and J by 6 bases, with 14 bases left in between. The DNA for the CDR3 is TGTGCCAGCAGTTTATCAGCTGGTGGGAGGCCTGAAGCTTTCTTT. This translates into CASSLSAGGRPEAFF.

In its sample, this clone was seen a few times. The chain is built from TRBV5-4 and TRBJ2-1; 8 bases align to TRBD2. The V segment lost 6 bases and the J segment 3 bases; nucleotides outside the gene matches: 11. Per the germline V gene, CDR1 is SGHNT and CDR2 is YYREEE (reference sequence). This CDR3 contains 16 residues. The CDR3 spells CASTGARSGGYNEQFF. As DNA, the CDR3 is TGTGCCAGCACAGGAGCCAGAAGCGGGGGCTACAATGAGCAGTTCTTC.

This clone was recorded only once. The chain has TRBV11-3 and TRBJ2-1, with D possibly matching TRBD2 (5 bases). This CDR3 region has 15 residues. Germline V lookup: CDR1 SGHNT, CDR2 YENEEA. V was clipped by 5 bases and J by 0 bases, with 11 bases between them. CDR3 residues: CASSPRESSYNEQFF. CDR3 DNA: TGTGCCAGCAGCCCCCGGGAAAGCTCCTACAATGAGCAGTTCTTC.

CDR3 residues: CASSLGASGSESTDTQYF. DNA of the CDR3: TGTGCCAGCAGCTTAGGGGCTAGCGGGAGTGAGAGTACAGATACGCAGTATTTT. This sequence joins TRBV11-2 and TRBJ2-3; 10 positions agree with TRBD2. V trimming: 1 base; J trimming: 3 bases; junction bases outside the gene matches: 10. CDR1 and CDR2 (germline): SGHAT, FQNNGV. CDR3 size: 18 residues.

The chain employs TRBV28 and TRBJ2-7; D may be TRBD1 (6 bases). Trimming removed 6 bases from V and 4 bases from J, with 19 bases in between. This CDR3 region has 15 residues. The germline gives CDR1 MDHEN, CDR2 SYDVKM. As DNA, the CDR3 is TGTGCCAGCAGCCAAACCTGGGACACCGGTTACGAGCAGTACTTC. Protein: CASSQTWDTGYEQYF. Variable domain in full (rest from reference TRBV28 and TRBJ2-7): DVKVTQSSRYLVKRTGEKVFLECVQDMDHENMFWYRQDPGLGLRLIYFSYDVKMKEKGDIPEGYSVSREKKERFSLILESASTNQTSMYLCASSQTWDTGYEQYFGPGTRLTVT.

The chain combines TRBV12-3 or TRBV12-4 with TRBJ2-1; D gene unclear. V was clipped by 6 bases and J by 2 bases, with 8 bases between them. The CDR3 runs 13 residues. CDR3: CASRRLPYNEQFF. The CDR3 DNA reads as TGTGCCAGCAGGCGGTTACCCTACAATGAGCAGTTCTTC.